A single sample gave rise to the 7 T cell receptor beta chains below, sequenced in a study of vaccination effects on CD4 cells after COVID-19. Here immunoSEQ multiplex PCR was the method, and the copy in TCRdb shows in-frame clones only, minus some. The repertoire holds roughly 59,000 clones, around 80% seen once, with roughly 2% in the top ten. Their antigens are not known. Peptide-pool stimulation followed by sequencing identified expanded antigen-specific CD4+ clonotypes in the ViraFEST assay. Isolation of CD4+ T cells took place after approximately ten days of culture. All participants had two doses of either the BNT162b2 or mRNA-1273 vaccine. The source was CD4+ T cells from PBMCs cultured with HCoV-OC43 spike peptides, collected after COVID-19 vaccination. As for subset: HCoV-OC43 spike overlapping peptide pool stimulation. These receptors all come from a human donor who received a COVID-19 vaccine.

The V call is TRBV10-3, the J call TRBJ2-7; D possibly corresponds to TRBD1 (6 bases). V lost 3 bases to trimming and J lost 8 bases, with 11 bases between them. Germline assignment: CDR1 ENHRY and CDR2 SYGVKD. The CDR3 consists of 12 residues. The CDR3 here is CAISEQQGQQYV. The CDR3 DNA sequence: TGTGCCATCAGTGAACAACAGGGTCAGCAGTACGTC.

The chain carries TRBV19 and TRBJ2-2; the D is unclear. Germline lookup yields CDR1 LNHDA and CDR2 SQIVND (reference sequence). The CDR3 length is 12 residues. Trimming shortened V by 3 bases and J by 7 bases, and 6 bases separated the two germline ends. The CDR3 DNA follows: TGTGCCAGTAGTATTGAGATCGGGGAGCTGTTTTTT. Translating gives CASSIEIGELFF.

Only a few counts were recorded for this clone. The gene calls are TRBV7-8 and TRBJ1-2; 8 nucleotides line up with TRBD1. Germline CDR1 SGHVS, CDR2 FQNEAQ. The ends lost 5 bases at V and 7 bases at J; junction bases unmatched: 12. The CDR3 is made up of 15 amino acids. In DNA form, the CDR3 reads TGTGCCAGCAGCCTCGATGGACAGGGTCTTTCTGGCTACACCTTC. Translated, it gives CASSLDGQGLSGYTF.

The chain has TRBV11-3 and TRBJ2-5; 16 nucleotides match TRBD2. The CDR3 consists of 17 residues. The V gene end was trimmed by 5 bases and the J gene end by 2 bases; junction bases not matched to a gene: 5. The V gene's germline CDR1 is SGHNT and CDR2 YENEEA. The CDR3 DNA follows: TGTGCCAGCAGCCCGGGACTAGCGGGGGGGCAACAAGAGACCCAGTACTTC. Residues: CASSPGLAGGQQETQYF.

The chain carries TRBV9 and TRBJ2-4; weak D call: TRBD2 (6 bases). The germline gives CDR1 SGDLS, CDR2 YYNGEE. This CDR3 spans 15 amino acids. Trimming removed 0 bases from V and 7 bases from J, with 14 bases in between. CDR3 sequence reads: CASSVVGHRGNIQYF. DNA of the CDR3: TGTGCCAGCAGCGTAGTAGGCCACCGGGGGAACATTCAGTACTTC.

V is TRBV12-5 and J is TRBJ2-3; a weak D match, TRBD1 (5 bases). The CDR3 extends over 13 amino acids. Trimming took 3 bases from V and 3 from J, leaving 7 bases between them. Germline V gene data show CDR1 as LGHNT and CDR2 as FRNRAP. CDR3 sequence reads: CASGFQGTDTQYF. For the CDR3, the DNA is TGTGCTAGTGGTTTTCAGGGAACAGATACGCAGTATTTT.

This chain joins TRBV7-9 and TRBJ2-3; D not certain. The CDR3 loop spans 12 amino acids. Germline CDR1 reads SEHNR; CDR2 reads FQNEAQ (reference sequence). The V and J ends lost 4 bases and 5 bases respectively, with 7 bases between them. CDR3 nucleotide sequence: TGTGCCAGCAGCTCCTTTCAAGATACGCAGTATTTT. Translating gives CASSSFQDTQYF. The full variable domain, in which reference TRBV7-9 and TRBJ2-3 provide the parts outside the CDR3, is DTGVSQNPRHKITKRGQNVTFRCDPISEHNRLYWYRQTLGQGPEFLTYFQNEAQLEKSRLLSDRFSAERPKGSFSTLEIQRTEQGDSAMYLCASSSFQDTQYFGPGTRLTVL.